This T cell receptor beta chain was profiled in a study of cytomegalovirus exposure and HLA in healthy donors. The study's findings and limits: A later analysis reportedly found that, within productive TCRs, an Asian-associated ancestry cluster had fewer N-insertions than the mean observed across the approximately 690 donors. According to an earlier analysis, most TCR beta V segments yielded productive rearrangements about 90% or about 30% of the time. Being indistinguishable, some V segments were excluded, TRBV6-2 and TRBV6-3 among them.

As to this clone: Its target is not known.

A multiplex PCR was run with 60 Vbeta primers and 13 Jbeta primers. Sequenced by immunoSEQ multiplex PCR; TCRdb stores in-frame clones only, minus some. The table shows under 200,000 clones, with about four fifths occurring only once. Donors consisted of healthy bone marrow donors. Trimming removed 7 bases from V and 11 bases from J; junction bases left unmatched: 14. The CDR3 sequence is 15 residues long. Germline CDR1 reads SNHLY; CDR2 reads FYNNEI. Sample: PBMCs. The chain joins TRBV2 to TRBJ2-5; 12 positions match TRBD2. The clonotype originates from a woman between 45 and 60 years old in good health and CMV-seropositive. CDR3 protein: CASKGLAGGPREQYF. The CDR3 DNA sequence: TGTGCCAGCAAAGGGCTAGCGGGGGGGCCGCGGGAGCAGTACTTC. The full variable domain, its missing parts supplied by reference TRBV2 and TRBJ2-5, is EPEVTQTPSHQVTQMGQEVILRCVPISNHLYFYWYRQILGQKVEFLVSFYNNEISEKSEIFDDQFSVERPDGSNFTLKIRSTKLEDSAMYFCASKGLAGGPREQYFGPGTRLLVL.